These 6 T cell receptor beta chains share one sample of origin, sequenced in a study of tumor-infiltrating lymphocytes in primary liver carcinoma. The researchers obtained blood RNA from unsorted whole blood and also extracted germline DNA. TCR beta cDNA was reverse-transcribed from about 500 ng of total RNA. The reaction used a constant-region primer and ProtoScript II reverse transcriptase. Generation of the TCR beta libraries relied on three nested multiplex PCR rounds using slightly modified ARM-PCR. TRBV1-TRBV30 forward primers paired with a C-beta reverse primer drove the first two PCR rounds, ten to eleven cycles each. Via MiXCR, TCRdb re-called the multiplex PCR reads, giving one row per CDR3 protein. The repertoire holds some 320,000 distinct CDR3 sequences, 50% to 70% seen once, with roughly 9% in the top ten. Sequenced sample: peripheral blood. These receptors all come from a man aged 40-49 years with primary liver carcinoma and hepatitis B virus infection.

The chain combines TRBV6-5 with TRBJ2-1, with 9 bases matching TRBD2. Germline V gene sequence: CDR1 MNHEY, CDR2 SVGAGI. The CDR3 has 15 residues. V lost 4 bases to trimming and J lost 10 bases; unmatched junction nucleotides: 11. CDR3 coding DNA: TGTGCCAGCAGTTGCGAGGCGGGAGGGCAGAGGGAGCAGTTCTTC. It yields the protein CASSCEAGGQREQFF.

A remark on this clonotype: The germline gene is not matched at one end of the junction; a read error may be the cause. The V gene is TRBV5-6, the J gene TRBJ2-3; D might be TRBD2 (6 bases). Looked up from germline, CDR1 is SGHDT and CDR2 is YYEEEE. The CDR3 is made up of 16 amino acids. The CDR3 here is CASSPGLPASIDTQYF. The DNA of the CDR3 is TGTGCCAGCAGCCCGGGACTGCCCGCTAGCATAGATACGCAGTATTTT.

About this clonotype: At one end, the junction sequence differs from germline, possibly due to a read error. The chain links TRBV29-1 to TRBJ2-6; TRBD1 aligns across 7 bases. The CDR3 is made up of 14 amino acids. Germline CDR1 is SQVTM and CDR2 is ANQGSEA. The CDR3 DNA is TGCGGCGTCGTCACAGGGGCTGGGGCCAACGTCCTGAGTTTC. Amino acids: CGVVTGAGANVLSF.

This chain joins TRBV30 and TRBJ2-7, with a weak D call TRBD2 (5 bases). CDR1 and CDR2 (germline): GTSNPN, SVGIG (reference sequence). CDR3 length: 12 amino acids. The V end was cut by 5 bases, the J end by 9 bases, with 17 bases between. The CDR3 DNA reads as TGTGCCTGGGCGGCCCGGGATCTTGTGCAGTACTTC. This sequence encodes CAWAARDLVQYF.

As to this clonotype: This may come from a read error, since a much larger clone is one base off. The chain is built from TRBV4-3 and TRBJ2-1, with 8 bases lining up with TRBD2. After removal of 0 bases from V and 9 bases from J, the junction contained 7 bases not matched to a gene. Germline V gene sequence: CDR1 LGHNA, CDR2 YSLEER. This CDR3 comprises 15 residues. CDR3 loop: CASSQDRGRTGEQFF. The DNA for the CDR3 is TGCGCCAGCAGCCAAGATCGCGGGAGGACCGGTGAGCAGTTCTTC.

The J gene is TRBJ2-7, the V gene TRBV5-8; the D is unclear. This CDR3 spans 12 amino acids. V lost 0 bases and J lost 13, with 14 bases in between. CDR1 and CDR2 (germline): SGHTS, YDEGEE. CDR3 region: CASSLGAQSKYF. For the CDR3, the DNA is TGTGCCAGCAGCTTGGGGGCGCAGAGCAAATACTTC. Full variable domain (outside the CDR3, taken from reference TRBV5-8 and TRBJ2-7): EAGVTQSPTHLIKTRGQQATLRCSPISGHTSVYWYQQALGLGLQFLLWYDEGEERNRGNFPPRFSGRQFPNYSSELNVNALELEDSALYLCASSLGAQSKYFGPGTRLTVT.